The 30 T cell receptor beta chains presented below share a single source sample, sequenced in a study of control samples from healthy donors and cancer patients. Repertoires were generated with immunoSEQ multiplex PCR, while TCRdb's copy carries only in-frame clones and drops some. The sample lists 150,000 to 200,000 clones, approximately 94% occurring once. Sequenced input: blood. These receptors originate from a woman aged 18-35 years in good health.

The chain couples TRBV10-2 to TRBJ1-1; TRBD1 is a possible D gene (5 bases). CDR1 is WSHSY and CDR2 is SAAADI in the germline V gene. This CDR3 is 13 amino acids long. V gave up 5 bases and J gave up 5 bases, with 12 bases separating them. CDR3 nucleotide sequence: TGCGCCAGCAGTACGAGGGGCAGGACTGAAGCTTTCTTT. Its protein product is CASSTRGRTEAFF.

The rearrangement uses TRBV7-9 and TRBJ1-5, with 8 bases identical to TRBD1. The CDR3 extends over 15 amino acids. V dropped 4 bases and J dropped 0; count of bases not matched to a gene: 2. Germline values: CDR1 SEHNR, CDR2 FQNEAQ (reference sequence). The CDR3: CASSWTGTSNQPQHF. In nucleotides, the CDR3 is TGTGCCAGCAGCTGGACAGGGACTAGCAATCAGCCCCAGCATTTT.

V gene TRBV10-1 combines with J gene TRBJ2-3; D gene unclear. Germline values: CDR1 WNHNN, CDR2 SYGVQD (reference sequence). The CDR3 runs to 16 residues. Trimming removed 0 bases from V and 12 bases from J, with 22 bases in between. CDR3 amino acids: CASSESYRTADEGQYF. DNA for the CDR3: TGCGCCAGCAGTGAGTCTTATAGGACGGCGGATGAAGGCCAGTATTTT.

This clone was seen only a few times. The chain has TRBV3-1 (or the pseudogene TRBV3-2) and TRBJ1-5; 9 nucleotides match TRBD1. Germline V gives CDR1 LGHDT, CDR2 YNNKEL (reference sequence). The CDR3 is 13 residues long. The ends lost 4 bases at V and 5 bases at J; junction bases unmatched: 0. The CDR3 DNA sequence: TGTGCCAGCAGCCGGGACAGGGATCAGCCCCAGCATTTT. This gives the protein CASSRDRDQPQHF.

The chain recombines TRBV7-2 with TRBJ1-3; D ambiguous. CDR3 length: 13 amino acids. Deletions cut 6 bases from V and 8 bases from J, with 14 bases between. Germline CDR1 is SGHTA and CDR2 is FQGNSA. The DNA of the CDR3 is TGTGCCAGCAGACAAACGGGCGCGGACACCATATATTTT. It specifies CASRQTGADTIYF. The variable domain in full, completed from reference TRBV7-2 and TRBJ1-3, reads GAGVSQSPSNKVTEKGKDVELRCDPISGHTALYWYRQSLGQGLEFLIYFQGNSAPDKSGLPSDRFSAERTGGSVSTLTIQRTQQEDSAVYLCASRQTGADTIYFGEGSWLTVV.

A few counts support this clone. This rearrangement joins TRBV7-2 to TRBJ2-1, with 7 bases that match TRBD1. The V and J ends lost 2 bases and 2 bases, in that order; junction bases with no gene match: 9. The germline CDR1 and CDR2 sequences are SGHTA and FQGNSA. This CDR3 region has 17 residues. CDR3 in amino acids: CASSLSGTTGTYNEQFF. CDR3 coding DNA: TGTGCCAGCAGCTTATCTGGGACGACAGGGACCTACAATGAGCAGTTCTTC.

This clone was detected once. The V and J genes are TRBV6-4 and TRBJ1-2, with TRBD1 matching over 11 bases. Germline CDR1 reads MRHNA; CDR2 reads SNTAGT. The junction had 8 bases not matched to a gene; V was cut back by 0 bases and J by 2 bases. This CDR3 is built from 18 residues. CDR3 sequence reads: CASSDSFVRDRGNYGYTF. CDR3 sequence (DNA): TGTGCCAGCAGTGACTCATTTGTGAGGGACAGGGGGAACTATGGCTACACCTTC.

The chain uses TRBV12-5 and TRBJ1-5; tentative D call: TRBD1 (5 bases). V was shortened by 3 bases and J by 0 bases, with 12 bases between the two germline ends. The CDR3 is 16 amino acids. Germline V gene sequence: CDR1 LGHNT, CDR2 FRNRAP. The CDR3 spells CASGFLTTDSNQPQHF. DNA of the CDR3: TGTGCTAGTGGTTTTCTTACGACAGATAGCAATCAGCCCCAGCATTTT.

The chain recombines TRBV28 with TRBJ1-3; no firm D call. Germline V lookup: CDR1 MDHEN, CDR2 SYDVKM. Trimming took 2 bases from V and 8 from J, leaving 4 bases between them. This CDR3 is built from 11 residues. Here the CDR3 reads CASSLRDTIYF. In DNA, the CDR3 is TGTGCCAGCAGTTTAAGGGACACCATATATTTT.

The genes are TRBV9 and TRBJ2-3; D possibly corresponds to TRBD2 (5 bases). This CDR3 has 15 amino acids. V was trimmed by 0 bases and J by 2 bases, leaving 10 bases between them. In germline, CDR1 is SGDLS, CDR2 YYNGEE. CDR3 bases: TGTGCCAGCAGCGTAGGAGGGATCGACACAGATACGCAGTATTTT. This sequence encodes CASSVGGIDTDTQYF.

CDR3 in amino acids: CASSSGPGKLSYEQYF. As DNA, the CDR3 is TGTGCCAGCAGCTCCGGCCCAGGGAAATTATCCTACGAGCAGTACTTC. The V gene is TRBV7-2, the J gene TRBJ2-7; perhaps TRBD1 as D (5 bases). Trimming shortened V by 4 bases and J by 1 base, and 17 bases separated the two germline ends. The CDR3 sequence is 16 residues long. Germline loops: CDR1 SGHTA, CDR2 FQGNSA.

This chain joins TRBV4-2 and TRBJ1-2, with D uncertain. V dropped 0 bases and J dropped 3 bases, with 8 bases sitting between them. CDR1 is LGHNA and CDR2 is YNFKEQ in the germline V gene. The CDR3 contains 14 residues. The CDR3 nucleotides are TGTGCCAGCAGCCAAGAAGACGGGTACTATGGCTACACCTTC. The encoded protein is CASSQEDGYYGYTF.

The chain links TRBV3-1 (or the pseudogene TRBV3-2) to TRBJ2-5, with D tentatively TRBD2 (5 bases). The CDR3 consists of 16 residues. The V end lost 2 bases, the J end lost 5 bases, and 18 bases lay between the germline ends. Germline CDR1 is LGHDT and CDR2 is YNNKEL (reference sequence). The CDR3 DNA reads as TGTGCCAGCAGCCAACCCCCTGTGAGCAGGAGGGAGACCCAGTACTTC. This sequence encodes CASSQPPVSRRETQYF.

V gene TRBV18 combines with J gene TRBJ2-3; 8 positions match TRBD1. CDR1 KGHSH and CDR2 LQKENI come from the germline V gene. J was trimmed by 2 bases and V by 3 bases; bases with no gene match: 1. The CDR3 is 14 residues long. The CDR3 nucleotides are TGTGCCAGCTCACCGACAGGGGTCACAGATACGCAGTATTTT. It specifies CASSPTGVTDTQYF. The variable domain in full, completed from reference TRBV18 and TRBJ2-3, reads NAGVMQNPRHLVRRRGQEARLRCSPMKGHSHVYWYRQLPEEGLKFMVYLQKENIIDESGMPKERFSAEFPKEGPSILRIQQVVRGDSAAYFCASSPTGVTDTQYFGPGTRLTVL.

CDR3 nucleotide sequence: TGCGCCAGCAGCTGGGGGAGCAATCAGCCCCAGCATTTT. This sequence encodes CASSWGSNQPQHF. V gene TRBV5-1 combines with J gene TRBJ1-5; the D gene is possibly TRBD1 (5 bases). Germline values: CDR1 SGHRS, CDR2 YFSETQ. The CDR3 is 13 amino acids. V was pared by 3 bases and J by 1 base, with 5 bases between.

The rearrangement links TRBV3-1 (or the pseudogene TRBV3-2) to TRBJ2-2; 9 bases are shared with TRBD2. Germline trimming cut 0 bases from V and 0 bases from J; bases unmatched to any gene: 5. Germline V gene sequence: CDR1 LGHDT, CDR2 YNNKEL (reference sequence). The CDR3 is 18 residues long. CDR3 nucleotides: TGTGCCAGCAGCCAAGATTTCGGCGGGAGGGCGAACACCGGGGAGCTGTTTTTT. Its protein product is CASSQDFGGRANTGELFF.

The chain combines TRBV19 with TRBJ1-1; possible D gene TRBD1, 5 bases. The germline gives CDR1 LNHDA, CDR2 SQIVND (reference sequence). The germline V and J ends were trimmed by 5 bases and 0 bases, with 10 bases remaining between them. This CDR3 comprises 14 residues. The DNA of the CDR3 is TGTGCCAGTAGTGTTCGACAGATGAACACTGAAGCTTTCTTT. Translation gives CASSVRQMNTEAFF.

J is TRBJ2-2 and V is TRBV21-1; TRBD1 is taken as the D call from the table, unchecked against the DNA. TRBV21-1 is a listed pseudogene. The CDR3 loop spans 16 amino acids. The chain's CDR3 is CASILSARSNTGELFF. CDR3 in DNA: TGTGCCAGCATCCTTTCGGCCAGGTCGAACACCGGGGAGCTGTTTTTT.

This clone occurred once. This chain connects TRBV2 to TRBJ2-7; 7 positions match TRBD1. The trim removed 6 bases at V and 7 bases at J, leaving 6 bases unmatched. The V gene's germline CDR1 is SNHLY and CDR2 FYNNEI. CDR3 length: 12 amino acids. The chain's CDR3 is CASSWTGGEQYF. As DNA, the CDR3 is TGTGCCAGCAGCTGGACAGGTGGAGAGCAGTACTTC.

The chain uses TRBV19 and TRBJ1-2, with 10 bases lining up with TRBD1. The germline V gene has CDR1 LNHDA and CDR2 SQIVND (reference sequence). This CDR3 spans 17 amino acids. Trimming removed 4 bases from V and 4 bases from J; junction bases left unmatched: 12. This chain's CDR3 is CASSTIRDRGGSYGYTF. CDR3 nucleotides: TGTGCCAGTAGTACCATCCGGGACAGGGGTGGAAGCTATGGCTACACCTTC. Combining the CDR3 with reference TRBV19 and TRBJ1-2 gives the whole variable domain DGGITQSPKYLFRKEGQNVTLSCEQNLNHDAMYWYRQDPGQGLRLIYYSQIVNDFQKGDIAEGYSVSREKKESFPLTVTSAQKNPTAFYLCASSTIRDRGGSYGYTFGSGTRLTVV.

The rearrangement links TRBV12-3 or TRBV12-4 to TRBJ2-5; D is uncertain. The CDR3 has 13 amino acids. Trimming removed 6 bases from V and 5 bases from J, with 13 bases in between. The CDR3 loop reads CASSPGGYETQYF. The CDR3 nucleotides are TGTGCCAGCAGCCCCGGTGGGTACGAGACCCAGTACTTC.

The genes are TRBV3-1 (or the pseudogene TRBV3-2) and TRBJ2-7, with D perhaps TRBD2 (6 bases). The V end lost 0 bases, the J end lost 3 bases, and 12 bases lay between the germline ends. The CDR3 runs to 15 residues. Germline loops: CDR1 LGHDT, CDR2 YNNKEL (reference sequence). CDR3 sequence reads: CASSQDRDSGYEQYF. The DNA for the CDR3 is TGTGCCAGCAGCCAAGATCGGGATAGCGGCTACGAGCAGTACTTC.

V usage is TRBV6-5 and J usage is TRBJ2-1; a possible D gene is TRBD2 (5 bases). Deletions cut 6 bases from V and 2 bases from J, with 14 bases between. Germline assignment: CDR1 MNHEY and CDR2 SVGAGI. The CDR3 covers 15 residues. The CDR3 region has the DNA TGTGCCAGCAGCCGGGGTGGGCCGACCTACAATGAGCAGTTCTTC. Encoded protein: CASSRGGPTYNEQFF.

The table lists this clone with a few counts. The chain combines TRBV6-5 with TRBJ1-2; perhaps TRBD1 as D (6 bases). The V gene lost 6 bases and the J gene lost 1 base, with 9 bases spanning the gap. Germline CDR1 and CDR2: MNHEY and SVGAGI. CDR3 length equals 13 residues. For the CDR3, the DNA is TGTGCCAGCAGGTACAGGGATAACTATGGCTACACCTTC. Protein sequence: CASRYRDNYGYTF.

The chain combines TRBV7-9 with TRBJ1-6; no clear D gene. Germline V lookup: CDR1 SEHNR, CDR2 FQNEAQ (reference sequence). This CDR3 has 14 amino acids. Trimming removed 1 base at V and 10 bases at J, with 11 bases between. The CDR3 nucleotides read TGTGCCAGCAGCTTAGAGGGCGAAGCGTCACCCCTCCACTTT. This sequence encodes CASSLEGEASPLHF.

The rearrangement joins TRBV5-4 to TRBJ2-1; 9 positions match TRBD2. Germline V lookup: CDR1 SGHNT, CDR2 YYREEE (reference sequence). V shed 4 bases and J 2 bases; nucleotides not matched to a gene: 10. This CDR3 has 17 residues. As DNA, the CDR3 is TGTGCCAGCAGCCGTTGGGGTCGCGGGGGGGCCTACAATGAGCAGTTCTTC. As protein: CASSRWGRGGAYNEQFF.

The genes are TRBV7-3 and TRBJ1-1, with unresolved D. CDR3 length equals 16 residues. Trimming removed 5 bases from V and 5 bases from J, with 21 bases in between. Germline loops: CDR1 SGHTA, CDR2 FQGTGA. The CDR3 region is CASSLMALTEGTEAFF. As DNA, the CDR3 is TGTGCCAGCAGCCTCATGGCTCTTACTGAAGGGACTGAAGCTTTCTTT.

CDR3 sequence reads: CASSELAGDEQYF. CDR3 coding DNA: TGTGCCAGTTCGGAACTAGCGGGAGACGAGCAGTACTTC. The chain couples TRBV19 to TRBJ2-7; 11 bases line up with TRBD2. This CDR3 contains 13 residues. Germline CDR1 and CDR2: LNHDA and SQIVND (reference sequence). V lost 8 bases and J lost 5; bases outside the gene matches: 5. Full variable domain (remainder filled in from reference TRBV19 and TRBJ2-7): DGGITQSPKYLFRKEGQNVTLSCEQNLNHDAMYWYRQDPGQGLRLIYYSQIVNDFQKGDIAEGYSVSREKKESFPLTVTSAQKNPTAFYLCASSELAGDEQYFGPGTRLTVT.

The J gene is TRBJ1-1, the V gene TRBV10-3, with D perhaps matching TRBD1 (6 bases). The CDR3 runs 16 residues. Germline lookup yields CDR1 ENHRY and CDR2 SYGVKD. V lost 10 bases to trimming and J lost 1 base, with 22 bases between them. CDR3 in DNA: TGTGCCACCCATGGGGGGGCGCGGGCGGCGAACACTGAAGCTTTCTTT. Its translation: CATHGGARAANTEAFF.

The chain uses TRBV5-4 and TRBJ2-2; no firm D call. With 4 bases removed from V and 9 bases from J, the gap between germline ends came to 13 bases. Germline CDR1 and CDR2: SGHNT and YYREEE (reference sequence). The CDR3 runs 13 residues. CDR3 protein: CASSLRLSRELFF. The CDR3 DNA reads TGTGCCAGCAGCCTTCGCTTGAGTCGGGAGCTGTTTTTT.